A selection of T cell receptor beta chains follows, all from one sample in a study of blood T cells in healthy people across ages. TCRdb re-analysed the 5' RACE reads in MiXCR, keeping a single row per CDR3 protein. The sample has 780,000 or so distinct CDR3 sequences, roughly 50% seen once. The sequencing sample was made of blood. The source of these receptors is a man older than 75 in good health. Both conserved end residues are part of each CDR3. D genes are given only for firm matches. Clone sizes are given selectively: once, few, many, or a class where the clone is expanded.

DNA: TGCAGTGCTAGAGATGGGGGGAGTTACAATGAGCAGTACTTC
CDR3: CSARDGGSYNEQYF
J: TRBJ2-7
D: NA
V: TRBV20-1
size: NA

DNA: TGTGCCACCAGACAGGGGAGTGGGAGCTCCTACGAGCAGTACTTC
CDR3: CATRQGSGSSYEQYF
J: TRBJ2-7
D: TRBD1
V: TRBV2
size: few

DNA: TGTGCCAGCAGGGGACAGGGGGCGAAGTCCGAGCAGTACTTC
CDR3: CASRGQGAKSEQYF
J: TRBJ2-7
D: TRBD1
V: TRBV2
size: few

DNA: TGTGCCAGCAGTGATGTCAATCAGCCCCAGCATTTT
CDR3: CASSDVNQPQHF
J: TRBJ1-5
D: NA
V: TRBV25-1
size: NA

DNA: TGTGCCAGCCCCATATGGGCAGCTCTTAATGAAAAACTGTTTTTT
CDR3: CASPIWAALNEKLFF
J: TRBJ1-4
D: NA
V: TRBV6-6
size: NA

DNA: TGTGCCAGCAGTTTATACAGGGGACCCTACGAGCAGTACTTC
CDR3: CASSLYRGPYEQYF
J: TRBJ2-7
D: TRBD1
V: TRBV27
size: few

DNA: TGTGCCAGCAGTTTATCTGGGTCGCAGACTGAAGCTTTCTTT
CDR3: CASSLSGSQTEAFF
J: TRBJ1-1
D: NA
V: TRBV28
size: NA

DNA: TGTGCCAGCAGCTTGGGCAGGGACGCGTATTTT
CDR3: CASSLGRDAYF
J: TRBJ2-3
D: NA
V: TRBV7-9
size: few

DNA: TGCAGTGTTAAGGGGTGGTCGCTCTACGAGCAGTACTTC
CDR3: CSVKGWSLYEQYF
J: TRBJ2-7
D: NA
V: TRBV20-1
size: NA

DNA: TGTGCCAGCAGCTTAGCGCTGGGGGACAGGGGGATCTCTGGGGCCAACGTCCTGACTTTC
CDR3: CASSLALGDRGISGANVLTF
J: TRBJ2-6
D: TRBD1
V: TRBV11-1
size: NA

DNA: TGCGCCAGCAGCCAAGCCTCCGGAGGGGGGCAGGGGAACTATGGCTACACCTTC
CDR3: CASSQASGGGQGNYGYTF
J: TRBJ1-2
D: NA
V: TRBV4-1
size: NA

DNA: TGTGCCAGCAGCCCCCGGGACATCTCTGGCTACACCTTC
CDR3: CASSPRDISGYTF
J: TRBJ1-2
D: NA
V: TRBV3-1
size: NA

DNA: TGCGCCAGCAGCTTGGAGGCAGGGGGTTCCAAAAACATTCAGTACTTC
CDR3: CASSLEAGGSKNIQYF
J: TRBJ2-4
D: TRBD1
V: TRBV5-1
size: NA

DNA: TGTGCCAGCAGCCCAGACGCGGGAGGGGTCACAGATACGCAGTATTTT
CDR3: CASSPDAGGVTDTQYF
J: TRBJ2-3
D: TRBD2
V: TRBV9
size: NA

DNA: TGTGCCAGCACCTTAGCGGGAGACGGGCTCCAAGAGACCCAGTACTTC
CDR3: CASTLAGDGLQETQYF
J: TRBJ2-5
D: TRBD2
V: TRBV7-2
size: NA

DNA: TGTGCCAGCAGCTCTGTTAGCGGGAGCTCCTACAATGAGCAGTTCTTC
CDR3: CASSSVSGSSYNEQFF
J: TRBJ2-1
D: TRBD2
V: TRBV7-2
size: NA

DNA: TGCAGTGCTCGCCGAGGGACAGGGGAAGGGGAGACCCAGTACTTC
CDR3: CSARRGTGEGETQYF
J: TRBJ2-5
D: TRBD1
V: TRBV20-1
size: NA

DNA: TGCAGTGCCCCGACAGGGAAGGACTATGGCTACACCTTC
CDR3: CSAPTGKDYGYTF
J: TRBJ1-2
D: TRBD1
V: TRBV20-1
size: few

DNA: TGCAGTGCCGCCTCCCAGGGAGGTGAAGGCTACACCTTC
CDR3: CSAASQGGEGYTF
J: TRBJ1-2
D: NA
V: TRBV20-1
size: NA

DNA: TGTGCCAGCAGCTTACGCCGACTCACTAGCTCCTACAATGAGCAGTTCTTC
CDR3: CASSLRRLTSSYNEQFF
J: TRBJ2-1
D: NA
V: TRBV5-6
size: NA

DNA: TGTGCCAGCAGTGGCCGTGGACAGCTCTATGGCTACACCTTC
CDR3: CASSGRGQLYGYTF
J: TRBJ1-2
D: NA
V: TRBV25-1
size: NA

DNA: TGTGCCAGTTACCCGGGACGGGGCTTCTACGAGCAGTACTTC
CDR3: CASYPGRGFYEQYF
J: TRBJ2-7
D: NA
V: TRBV2
size: NA

DNA: TGCAGTGCTAGACCGGGACTAGCGACCTACGAGCAGTACTTC
CDR3: CSARPGLATYEQYF
J: TRBJ2-7
D: TRBD2
V: TRBV20-1
size: NA

DNA: TGTGCCAGCAGCCAAGGTGCCGGGACAGAAGGTACTGAGCAGTTCTTC
CDR3: CASSQGAGTEGTEQFF
J: TRBJ2-1
D: TRBD1
V: TRBV14
size: many

DNA: TGCAGTGCTAGATCACGATGGGACCCTGAGGAGCAGTACTTC
CDR3: CSARSRWDPEEQYF
J: TRBJ2-5
D: NA
V: TRBV20-1
size: NA

DNA: TGTGCCAGCAGCCAAGATGGGACGGAGGCTAGCGGGAGGGCCCGGGCGGAGGATACGCAGTATTTT
CDR3: CASSQDGTEASGRARAEDTQYF
J: TRBJ2-3
D: TRBD2
V: TRBV3-1
size: NA

DNA: TGTGCCAGCAGTTATGAGGGCCCAAGGGGGCAAGAGACCCAGTACTTC
CDR3: CASSYEGPRGQETQYF
J: TRBJ2-5
D: NA
V: TRBV6-5
size: once

DNA: TGTGCCAGCAGCTTGGGACGGTTCACAGATACGCAGTATTTT
CDR3: CASSLGRFTDTQYF
J: TRBJ2-3
D: NA
V: TRBV5-6
size: NA

DNA: TGTGCCAGCAGTTTAGGTGGGGGCACCCGGTATTACGAGCAGTACTTC
CDR3: CASSLGGGTRYYEQYF
J: TRBJ2-7
D: NA
V: TRBV12-3/TRBV12-4
size: NA

DNA: TGTGCCAGCAGGAGACCCGGGACCCTCGGTGAGCAGTACTTC
CDR3: CASRRPGTLGEQYF
J: TRBJ2-5
D: NA
V: TRBV28
size: NA

DNA: TGTGCCAGCAGCTTACCGCCGTTAGAGCAGTTCTTC
CDR3: CASSLPPLEQFF
J: TRBJ2-1
D: NA
V: TRBV7-3
size: few

DNA: TGTGCCAGCAGCCTCCATACCGAAAATGGCTACACCTTC
CDR3: CASSLHTENGYTF
J: TRBJ1-2
D: NA
V: TRBV7-6
size: NA

DNA: TGTGCCAGCAGCCCCTCAGGGGGCGGATTCTATGGCTACACCTTC
CDR3: CASSPSGGGFYGYTF
J: TRBJ1-2
D: TRBD1
V: TRBV7-9
size: NA

DNA: TGTGCCAGCAGCCAAGATCAGGCGGGACAAAAGTTCTTC
CDR3: CASSQDQAGQKFF
J: TRBJ2-1
D: NA
V: TRBV14
size: NA

DNA: TGTGCCAGCAGCTTAGCTGACACAGCGGCGACCCAGTACTTC
CDR3: CASSLADTAATQYF
J: TRBJ2-5
D: NA
V: TRBV7-6
size: NA

DNA: TGTGCCAGCAGTTACTGGACAGGAGGTAAAGTGCTGAACACTGAAGCTTTCTTT
CDR3: CASSYWTGGKVLNTEAFF
J: TRBJ1-1
D: TRBD1
V: TRBV6-5
size: NA

DNA: TGTGCCACCAGCAGAGATCTAGCGGGAAGCACAGATACGCAGTATTTT
CDR3: CATSRDLAGSTDTQYF
J: TRBJ2-3
D: TRBD2
V: TRBV15
size: NA